This TCR beta chain derives from a study of vaccination and CD4 T cells after COVID-19. In the study overall: Vaccination of participants consisted of two doses of either BNT162b2 or mRNA-1273 vaccine.

Treatment here: roughly nine-day PBMC culture with coronavirus spike peptide pools or control peptides (ViraFEST assay). With V trimmed by 4 bases and J by 5 bases, 1 base remained unmatched. The CDR3 contains 13 residues. The germline V gene has CDR1 MNHNS and CDR2 SASEGT. Details on this clonotype: Antigen specificity is unknown.

At the Johns Hopkins FTIC core, DNA taken from cultured CD4+ T cells was sequenced by way of the Oncomine TCR Beta short-read assay. From the PCR reads, TCRdb called clonotypes with MiXCR, one entry per CDR3 protein. The table has 15,000 or so distinct CDR3 sequences, roughly three fifths seen once. J is TRBJ1-1 and V is TRBV6-1, with 10 bases matching TRBD1. This sequence was found in a human donor who had recovered from COVID-19. The source material was CD4+ T cells from blood, cultured in vitro. The CDR3 DNA reads TGTGCCAGCAGTGGGGACAGGGGAACTGAAGCTTTCTTT. It specifies CASSGDRGTEAFF.